Sequencing of this T cell receptor (beta chain) was carried out in a study of tumor and adjacent non-tumor tissue in lung cancer. Study-level information: Patients comprised about a dozen adenocarcinoma, a couple of squamous cell carcinoma and 1 small cell lung cancer. Study-wide results and limits: Tumor tissue had significantly higher TCR diversity than normal lung. In normal lung, the top 100 clones were significantly more dominant than in tumor.

CDR1 MNHEY and CDR2 SVGAGI come from the germline V gene. The CDR3 spans 15 residues. Only a few counts were recorded for this clonotype. Its antigen is unidentified. A read error may explain this, as a much larger clone is one base away. Three rounds of nested PCR, following a modified ARM-PCR protocol, produced the TCRbeta library. TCRdb re-derived calls from the multiplex PCR reads in MiXCR, one entry per CDR3 protein. The sample has tens of thousands of distinct CDR3 sequences, 60% to 65% seen once; the top ten hold around 19%. This sample's RNA came from whole unsorted tissue. This non-tumor lung sample came from over 3 cm beyond the tumor edge.

This clonotype originated in a woman in her thirties or forties with non-small cell lung cancer. This rearrangement joins TRBV6-5 to TRBJ1-5; the D gene is possibly TRBD1 (6 bases). The sample taken for sequencing was distant non-tumor lung tissue. The CDR3 is CASSFTTGLDQPRHF. The CDR3 nucleotides read TGTGCCAGCAGTTTCACGACAGGACTAGATCAGCCCCGGCATTTT.